These 30 T cell receptor beta chains share one sample of origin, sequenced in a study of blood T cells in healthy people across ages. Using a J-beta primer mix together with a sample-barcoded 5' primer, a second PCR was run for roughly 7 to 11 cycles. TCRdb processed the 5' RACE reads anew with MiXCR; each CDR3 protein has one entry. The repertoire consists of roughly 1 million distinct CDR3 sequences, with approximately 25% occurring once and the leading ten covering around 0.75%. These data are also associated with another study on T cells of mothers and their children.

The specimen sequenced was blood. Source of these receptors: a girl between 2 and 10 years old in good health.

The chain joins TRBV2 to TRBJ1-4; D remains unclear. V gave up 8 bases and J gave up 0 bases, with 13 bases separating them. This CDR3 region has 15 residues. Per germline, CDR1 SNHLY and CDR2 FYNNEI. The CDR3 DNA is TGTGCCAGCTCTCCCGAAGCTGCAACTAATGAAAAACTGTTTTTT. Translation: CASSPEAATNEKLFF. Supplemented by reference TRBV2 and TRBJ1-4, the full variable domain reads EPEVTQTPSHQVTQMGQEVILRCVPISNHLYFYWYRQILGQKVEFLVSFYNNEISEKSEIFDDQFSVERPDGSNFTLKIRSTKLEDSAMYFCASSPEAATNEKLFFGSGTQLSVL.

This rearrangement joins TRBV9 to TRBJ2-1; possible D gene TRBD2, 5 bases. V lost 0 bases to trimming and J lost 9 bases, with 13 bases between them. Looked up from germline, CDR1 is SGDLS and CDR2 is YYNGEE. CDR3 length equals 14 residues. The CDR3 region is CASSVGQLVGEQFF. Here the CDR3 DNA reads TGTGCCAGCAGCGTAGGTCAACTAGTCGGTGAGCAGTTCTTC.

The V call is TRBV29-1, the J call TRBJ2-1; tentative D call: TRBD1 (6 bases). The germline gives CDR1 SQVTM, CDR2 ANQGSEA. CDR3 length: 13 residues. Trimming removed 4 bases at V and 5 bases at J, with 12 bases between. This CDR3 is CSVAQEGDNEQFF. Written as DNA, the CDR3 is TGCAGCGTTGCACAAGAGGGGGACAATGAGCAGTTCTTC.

This clonotype was counted a few times. This chain joins TRBV11-1 and TRBJ2-5; D is undetermined. The end of the DNA fits TRBJ2-1 better, so the J call may be wrong. Per germline, CDR1 SGHAT and CDR2 FQDESV (reference sequence). The CDR3 loop spans 15 amino acids. CDR3 loop: CASSLPINTDNEQFF. Written as DNA, the CDR3 is TGTGCCAGCAGCTTGCCTATAAACACCGACAATGAGCAGTTCTTC.

This clonotype was recorded only once. This chain uses TRBV24-1 with TRBJ2-1, with 8 bases lining up with TRBD2. The CDR3 extends over 19 amino acids. J was trimmed by 0 bases and V by 0 bases; bases with no gene match: 9. The germline CDR1 and CDR2 sequences are KGHDR and SFDVKD. The CDR3, as DNA: TGTGCCACCAGTGATTTGCCCGGGAGGGGGGCTTCCTCCTACAATGAGCAGTTCTTC. The encoded protein is CATSDLPGRGASSYNEQFF.

The gene calls are TRBV2 and TRBJ2-4, with 10 bases matching TRBD1. The V segment lost 6 bases and the J segment 9 bases; nucleotides outside the gene matches: 14. Germline CDR1 SNHLY, CDR2 FYNNEI. This CDR3 is 16 amino acids long. The CDR3: CASRESGTGVRSIQYF. CDR3 nucleotide sequence: TGTGCCAGCAGGGAATCCGGGACAGGGGTTAGGAGCATTCAGTACTTC.

This chain joins TRBV2 and TRBJ2-5, with D perhaps matching TRBD2 (5 bases). Trimming removed 2 bases at V and 1 base at J, with 14 bases between. CDR1 and CDR2 (germline): SNHLY, FYNNEI. The CDR3 has 16 amino acids. CDR3 nucleotides: TGTGCCAGCAGTGAAATTCACGGGAAACGCCAAGAGACCCAGTACTTC. Translation: CASSEIHGKRQETQYF.

V gene TRBV29-1 combines with J gene TRBJ2-5; D tentatively reads TRBD1 or TRBD2 (5 bases each). Germline V gene lookup returns CDR1 SQVTM and CDR2 ANQGSEA. The CDR3 is 13 residues long. V dropped 2 bases and J dropped 5 bases, with 12 bases sitting between them. In DNA, the CDR3 is TGCAGCGTTGAAACGGGACCGGAGGAGACCCAGTACTTC. Its protein is CSVETGPEETQYF.

The gene calls are TRBV4-3 and TRBJ1-6; D uncertain. The CDR3 has 16 amino acids. Trimming left V 0 bases short and J 9 bases short, with 15 bases between. Germline lookup yields CDR1 LGHNA and CDR2 YSLEER. The CDR3 region has the DNA TGCGCCAGCAGCCAAGACTTGACCGAGACCGGTTCACCCCTCCACTTT. Translated, it gives CASSQDLTETGSPLHF.

CDR3 DNA sequence: TGTGCCACCCAGTTCGGGGAAAATTCACCCCTCCACTTT. As protein: CATQFGENSPLHF. The chain uses TRBV10-3 and TRBJ1-6; no definite D call. The CDR3 has 13 amino acids. The germline V gene has CDR1 ENHRY and CDR2 SYGVKD. V dropped 10 bases and J dropped 7 bases, with 14 bases sitting between them.

The chain recombines TRBV18 with TRBJ2-5; maybe TRBD2 (6 bases). Trimming removed 5 bases from V and 3 bases from J, with 16 bases in between. Germline V gene data show CDR1 as KGHSH and CDR2 as LQKENI. This CDR3 is built from 15 residues. CDR3 region: CASSVRASAEETQYF. The CDR3 DNA is TGTGCCAGCTCAGTAAGAGCTAGCGCCGAAGAGACCCAGTACTTC.

The J gene is TRBJ2-1, the V gene TRBV29-1, with a tentative D call TRBD2 (5 bases). Looked up from germline, CDR1 is SQVTM and CDR2 is ANQGSEA. The CDR3 contains 14 residues. Trimming left V 7 bases short and J 0 bases short, with 13 bases between. In DNA, the CDR3 is TGCAGCGGTAGAAGAGGGAGCTCCTACAATGAGCAGTTCTTC. It translates to CSGRRGSSYNEQFF.

This clonotype has just a few counts. The chain joins TRBV7-9 to TRBJ2-2; D gene ambiguous. There are 14 residues in the CDR3. CDR1 SEHNR and CDR2 FQNEAQ come from the germline V gene (reference sequence). Trimming stripped 2 bases from V and 5 bases from J, with 9 bases between. CDR3 loop: CASSLSHVTGELFF. CDR3 in DNA: TGTGCCAGCAGCTTAAGCCATGTGACCGGGGAGCTGTTTTTT. Based on the CDR3 plus reference TRBV7-9 and TRBJ2-2, the full variable domain is DTGVSQNPRHKITKRGQNVTFRCDPISEHNRLYWYRQTLGQGPEFLTYFQNEAQLEKSRLLSDRFSAERPKGSFSTLEIQRTEQGDSAMYLCASSLSHVTGELFFGEGSRLTVL.

This rearrangement joins TRBV4-3 to TRBJ2-6; TRBD2 might be the D (5 bases). Trimming pared 0 bases from V and 0 bases from J, leaving 18 bases between. The CDR3 is 20 amino acids. The germline V gene encodes CDR1 LGHNA and CDR2 YSLEER. The CDR3 here is CASSQDRLGSTSSGANVLTF. In DNA form, the CDR3 reads TGCGCCAGCAGCCAAGATCGCTTGGGGAGCACCAGCTCTGGGGCCAACGTCCTGACTTTC.

The rearrangement links TRBV11-2 to TRBJ1-5; D is possibly TRBD1 (5 bases). Trimming shortened V by 6 bases and J by 2 bases, and 14 bases separated the two germline ends. Germline CDR1 and CDR2: SGHAT and FQNNGV. The CDR3 runs to 15 residues. The CDR3 sequence: CASSSSGGGNQPQHF. The CDR3, as DNA: TGTGCCAGCAGTAGCTCGGGGGGAGGCAATCAGCCCCAGCATTTT.

Comment on this clonotype: Its ends do not fully match the called genes, so a read error is possible. This rearrangement joins TRBV3-1 to TRBJ2-4; a weak D match, TRBD2 (6 bases). CDR1 is LGHDT and CDR2 is YNNKEL in the germline V gene (reference sequence). The CDR3 length is 13 residues. CDR3 sequence (DNA): TGTGCCAGCAGCCAAGCGGCGGAGGGGAAAGGGCACTTC. This codes for CASSQAAEGKGHF. The full variable domain, with the rest looked up from reference TRBV3-1 and TRBJ2-4, is DTAVSQTPKYLVTQMGNDKSIKCEQNLGHDTMYWYKQDSKKFLKIMFSYNNKELIINETVPNRFSPKSPDKAHLNLHINSLELGDSAVYFCASSQAAEGKGHFGAGTRLSVL.

This sequence joins TRBV4-2 and TRBJ2-5, with 8 bases that match TRBD2. Germline-derived CDR1 and CDR2 are LGHNA and YNFKEQ. The CDR3 has 15 residues. V lost 3 bases, J lost 5 bases, and 8 bases stayed unmatched. The CDR3 protein is CASSHPGLAGETQYF. CDR3 DNA: TGTGCCAGCAGCCACCCAGGACTAGCCGGGGAGACCCAGTACTTC.

This chain connects TRBV6-1 to TRBJ2-7; unclear D gene. The V gene's germline CDR1 is MNHNS and CDR2 SASEGT. This CDR3 has 11 residues. V shed 8 bases and J shed 7 bases, with 12 bases lying between them. The CDR3 DNA reads as TGTGCCAGCGGTCCACTCTGGGAGCAGTACTTC. The encoded protein is CASGPLWEQYF.

This chain joins TRBV5-5 and TRBJ2-3; 7 nucleotides agree with TRBD1. Trimming cost V 4 bases and J 0 bases; bases outside gene matches: 8. This CDR3 region has 16 residues. Germline V CDR1 and CDR2: SGHKS, YYEKEE (reference sequence). For the CDR3, the DNA is TGTGCCAGCAGCCTAAAGACAGGGATTAGCACAGATACGCAGTATTTT. This sequence encodes CASSLKTGISTDTQYF.

As for this clonotype: Being one base from a much bigger clone, this may be a read error. This chain links TRBV6-6 with TRBJ2-3, with D unresolved. The end of the DNA aligns better with TRBJ1-5, so the J call may be wrong. Per the germline V gene, CDR1 is MNHNY and CDR2 is SVGAGI (reference sequence). The CDR3 has 11 amino acids. This CDR3 is CASSYGDTQHF. For the CDR3, the DNA is TGTGCCAGCAGTTACGGAGATACGCAGCATTTT.

This clonotype was observed a handful of times. V and J are TRBV6-1 and TRBJ1-2; TRBD1 matches 12 bases. Germline CDR1 is MNHNS and CDR2 is SASEGT. V was pared by 4 bases and J by 4 bases, with 13 bases of the junction left unmatched. The CDR3 sequence is 18 residues long. The CDR3 DNA reads TGTGCCAGCAGTGCGTTATCTCCGGGACAGGGGGCTTTCTATGGCTACACCTTC. Translating it yields CASSALSPGQGAFYGYTF.

The chain carries TRBV4-2 and TRBJ2-3; 9 bases agree with TRBD1. This CDR3 spans 18 amino acids. The trim removed 3 bases at V and 2 bases at J, leaving 12 bases unmatched. From germline, CDR1 is LGHNA and CDR2 YNFKEQ. The CDR3 spells CASSQDFQGQGHTDTQYF. In DNA, the CDR3 is TGTGCCAGCAGCCAGGACTTCCAGGGACAGGGTCACACAGATACGCAGTATTTT.

In this sample, this clonotype turned up a few times. The J gene is TRBJ2-5, the V gene TRBV10-3, with 9 nucleotides matching TRBD2. Trimming took 2 bases from V and 3 from J; bases not matched to a gene: 7. Germline assignment: CDR1 ENHRY and CDR2 SYGVKD. The length of the CDR3 is 16 residues. The CDR3: CAISETVAGAKETQYF. Here the CDR3 DNA reads TGTGCCATCAGTGAGACAGTAGCGGGGGCTAAAGAGACCCAGTACTTC.

The chain combines TRBV29-1 with TRBJ1-1, with D possibly TRBD1 on 6 matching bases. V lost 4 bases and J lost 8, with 11 bases in between. Germline lookup yields CDR1 SQVTM and CDR2 ANQGSEA. The CDR3 covers 11 residues. For the CDR3, the DNA is TGCAGCGTTGTGGGGGGGGCGGAAGCTTTCTTT. It specifies CSVVGGAEAFF.

This clonotype has more than one count but fewer than ten. V and J are TRBV6-2 or TRBV6-3 and TRBJ2-5; D gene ambiguous. The J call may be wrong; the DNA end is better matched by TRBJ2-1. CDR1 and CDR2 from the germline V gene are MNHEY and SVGEGT. The CDR3 consists of 13 residues. CDR3 region: CASSSTSWGEQFF. Here the CDR3 DNA reads TGTGCCAGCAGTTCGACCTCGTGGGGTGAGCAGTTCTTC.

The chain couples TRBV12-3 or TRBV12-4 to TRBJ1-1, with D perhaps matching TRBD1 (5 bases). The V end was cut by 6 bases, the J end by 5 bases, with 16 bases between. The CDR3 is made up of 14 amino acids. Here the CDR3 reads CASSRDGTWTEAFF. CDR3 nucleotide sequence: TGTGCCAGCAGCCGGGACGGGACGTGGACTGAAGCTTTCTTT.

The table lists this clonotype with a few counts. V is TRBV4-1 and J is TRBJ1-1; D is undetermined. The CDR3 is 13 residues long. Between the trimmed V and J ends, which lost 1 base and 5 bases, there was a span of 8 bases. Per the germline V gene, CDR1 is MGHRA and CDR2 is YSYEKL. The CDR3 DNA reads TGCGCCAGCAGCCAAGGAGGTGTAACTGAAGCTTTCTTT. Translation gives CASSQGGVTEAFF.

The chain has TRBV29-1 and TRBJ2-1; 10 bases fit TRBD2. There are 16 residues in the CDR3. Losses at the gene ends were 0 bases for V and 8 bases for J; bases not matched to a gene: 10. CDR1 SQVTM and CDR2 ANQGSEA come from the germline V gene. CDR3 amino acids: CSVEDFRSGRAYEQFF. The CDR3 nucleotides are TGCAGCGTTGAAGATTTTCGGAGCGGGAGGGCCTATGAGCAGTTCTTC.

This clonotype has more than one count but fewer than ten. The chain carries TRBV4-2 and TRBJ1-4; D unclear. TRBJ2-2 explains the end of the DNA better; the J call may be wrong. Germline V gene sequence: CDR1 LGHNA, CDR2 YNFKEQ. This CDR3 contains 11 residues. This chain's CDR3 is CASSQGWELFF. The CDR3 region has the DNA TGTGCCAGCAGCCAGGGTTGGGAGCTGTTTTTT.

The chain is built from TRBV12-3 or TRBV12-4 and TRBJ2-7; 7 positions match TRBD1. Germline trimming cut 5 bases from V and 2 bases from J; bases unmatched to any gene: 18. This CDR3 spans 18 amino acids. The CDR3 sequence: CASSPTGEGGLSTYEQYF. For the CDR3, the DNA is TGTGCCAGCAGTCCCACAGGGGAAGGTGGCCTTTCTACCTACGAGCAGTACTTC.